This TCR beta chain was found in a study of beta chain features in type 1 diabetes (dated by TCRdb to 2016 to 2018). The study in broad terms: Mean age, gender distribution, total cell number and subset yield did not differ between patients and healthy donors. Across all samples, roughly 110,000,000 sorted cells were examined, and cell number per subset correlated strongly with RNA yield. The study compared the TCRB repertoires of sorted circulating CD4+ T cell subsets in recently diagnosed type 1 diabetes patients with those in matched healthy donors. Naive and central memory subsets were obtained from all 30 or so donors, but regulatory and stem cell-like memory subsets were isolated from only 8 patients and 8 healthy donors. Here is what the overall study found, with its caveats: Type 1 diabetes patients showed a moderate but significant shortening of TCRB CDR3 length in all four CD4+ subsets. Because cDNA was sequenced instead of genomic DNA, activated cells with high expression could be over-represented, although the groups did not differ in activation or CD3 levels. PCR might favor shorter templates, but patient and control samples were amplified and corrected together, so any skew would affect both groups equally. The naive, central memory and regulatory TCRB repertoires appeared to resemble one another more closely among patients than among healthy donors. Fewer insertions and more nucleotide deletions at VDJ recombination sites were observed in patients with type 1 diabetes, implying thymic rearrangement abnormalities. Only small numbers of individuals were included in the HLA sub-analyses, which left unresolved whether HLA type had any influence on TCRB rearrangement.

On this clone itself: This receptor's antigen is unknown. No much larger clonotype is one base removed from it; base qualities were not supplied.

All of the isolated RNA was reverse transcribed with the High Capacity cDNA Reverse Transcription Kit, so expressed TCRB transcripts were sequenced. Deep immunoSEQ sequencing was applied to naive, central memory and regulatory T cell samples, giving an average of roughly 3.5 million total reads per sample. Sorted cells were lysed in RLT buffer, and RNA was extracted using DNase-treated RNeasy Micro or Mini kits according to cell number. Each cell subset was processed on its own to prevent cross-contamination, while patient and healthy donor samples were processed together. Using the immunoSEQ multiplex PCR, TCRB sequences were amplified from cDNA into 87-bp fragments spanning the CDR3 region. Sequencing of the amplicons was performed on the Illumina HiSeq platform. As for the authors' bioinformatics: Synthetic template baselines were used to correct PCR bias computationally, reads within Hamming distance 2 were collapsed together, and singletons that could not be merged were discarded. Reads were aligned against IMGT to assign V, D and J genes, CDR3 length and insertions or deletions at six rearrangement sites. Within each subset, clonotype counts were normalized to sorted cell number, after which true diversity and Gini coefficients were computed with the tcR R package. The overlap coefficient, calculated on TCRB nucleotide sequences, was used to quantify repertoire sharing. Out-of-frame TCRB sequences from naive cells were analyzed as a proxy for the pre-selection repertoire. TCRdb carries this immuneACCESS record with in-frame sequences only. Its versions omit some clonotypes, under half of them owing to an unresolved V gene in the studies checked, with the rest unexplained. V, J and clone size are taken as reported in that table, and D and trimming were inferred from the DNA itself. Within this sample are 250,000 or so clones, with around 68% of them counted one time only. Around 0.05% of the sample rests with the top ten.

From each donor, a single peripheral blood sample of 100 to 150 mL on average was drawn into heparinised tubes. Naive, central memory, regulatory and stem cell-like memory CD4+ T cells were sorted on a BD FACSAria II using a panel including CD45RO, CCR7, CD25, CD127, CD95 and CD27. Purity was above 95% for every sorted population. PBMCs were isolated immediately by Lymphoprep density gradient centrifugation and stained directly without culture. To minimize batch effects, samples were stained and sorted in pairs, one healthy donor with one patient per experiment. The germline V gene encodes CDR1 SQVTM and CDR2 ANQGSEA. Here V drops 7 bases and J drops 4 bases, and the junction holds 8 bases not matched to any gene. Spanning cysteine to phenylalanine, the CDR3 consists of 14 amino acids. Only the CDR3 DNA stays, 42 bases, in frame from base 1.

The sequencing sample was made of naive CD4+ T cells from blood. The cell subset or site label on this specimen signifies: true naive CD4+ T cells. The clonotype comes from a man younger than 40 in good health. The chain links TRBV29-1 with TRBJ2-2, and 8 junction bases match TRBD2. In nucleotides, the sequence is TGCAGCGCTAGACGAGCGGGAGTCACCGGGGAGCTGTTTTTT. It translates to CSARRAGVTGELFF.